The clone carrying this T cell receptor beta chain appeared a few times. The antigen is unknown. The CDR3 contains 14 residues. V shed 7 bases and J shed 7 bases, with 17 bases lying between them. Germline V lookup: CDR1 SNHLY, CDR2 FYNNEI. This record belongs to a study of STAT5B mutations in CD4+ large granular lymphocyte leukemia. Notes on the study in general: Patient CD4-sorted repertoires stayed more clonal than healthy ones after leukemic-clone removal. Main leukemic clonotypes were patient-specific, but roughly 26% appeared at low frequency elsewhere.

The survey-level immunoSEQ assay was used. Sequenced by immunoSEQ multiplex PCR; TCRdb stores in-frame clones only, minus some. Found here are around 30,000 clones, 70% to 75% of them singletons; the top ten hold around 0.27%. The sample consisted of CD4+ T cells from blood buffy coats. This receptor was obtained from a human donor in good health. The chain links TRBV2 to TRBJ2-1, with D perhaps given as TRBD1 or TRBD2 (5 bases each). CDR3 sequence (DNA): TGTGCCAGCATGCCGGGACGGGGCTTAAATGAGCAGTTCTTC. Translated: CASMPGRGLNEQFF.